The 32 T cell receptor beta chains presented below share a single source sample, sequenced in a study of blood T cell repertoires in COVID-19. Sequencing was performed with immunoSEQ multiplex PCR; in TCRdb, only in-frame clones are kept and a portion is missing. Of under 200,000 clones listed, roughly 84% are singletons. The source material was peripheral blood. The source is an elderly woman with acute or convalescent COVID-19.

CDR3 sequence: CASSRAWTGGGTEAFF. CDR3 coding DNA: TGTGCCAGCAGCCGGGCTTGGACAGGGGGTGGCACTGAAGCTTTCTTT. The rearrangement uses TRBV9 and TRBJ1-1; 10 bases line up with TRBD1. V lost 4 bases and J lost 4; bases outside the gene matches: 10. The CDR3 consists of 16 residues. The germline CDR1 and CDR2 sequences are SGDLS and YYNGEE.

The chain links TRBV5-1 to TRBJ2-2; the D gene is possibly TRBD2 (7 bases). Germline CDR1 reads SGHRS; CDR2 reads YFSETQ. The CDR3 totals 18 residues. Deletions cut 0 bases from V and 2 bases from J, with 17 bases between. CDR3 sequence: CASSLVWAGAVNTGELFF. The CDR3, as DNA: TGCGCCAGCAGCTTGGTCTGGGCGGGGGCCGTCAACACCGGGGAGCTGTTTTTT.

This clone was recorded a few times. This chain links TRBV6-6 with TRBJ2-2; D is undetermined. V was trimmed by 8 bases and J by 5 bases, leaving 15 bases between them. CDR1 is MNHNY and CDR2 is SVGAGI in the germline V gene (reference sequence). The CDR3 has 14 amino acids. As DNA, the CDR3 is TGTGCCAGCGTCCGTGGAGCCGGAACCGGGGAGCTGTTTTTT. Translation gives CASVRGAGTGELFF.

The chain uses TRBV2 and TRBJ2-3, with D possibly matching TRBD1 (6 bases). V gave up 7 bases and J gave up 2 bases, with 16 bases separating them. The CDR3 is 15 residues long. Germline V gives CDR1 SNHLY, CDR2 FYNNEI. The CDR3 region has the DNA TGTGCCAGCACCACTGTTTGGGGGCCCACAGATACGCAGTATTTT. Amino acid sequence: CASTTVWGPTDTQYF.

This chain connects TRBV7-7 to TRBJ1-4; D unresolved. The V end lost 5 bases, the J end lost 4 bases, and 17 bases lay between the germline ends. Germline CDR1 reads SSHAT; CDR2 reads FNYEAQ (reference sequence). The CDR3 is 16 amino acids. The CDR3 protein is CASSAGRRSGNEKLFF. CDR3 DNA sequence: TGTGCCAGCAGCGCCGGTCGGAGAAGCGGTAATGAAAAACTGTTTTTT. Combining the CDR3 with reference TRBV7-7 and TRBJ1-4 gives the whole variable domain GAGVSQSPRYKVTKRGQDVTLRCDPISSHATLYWYQQALGQGPEFLTYFNYEAQPDKSGLPSDRFSAERPEGSISTLTIQRTEQRDSAMYRCASSAGRRSGNEKLFFGSGTQLSVL.

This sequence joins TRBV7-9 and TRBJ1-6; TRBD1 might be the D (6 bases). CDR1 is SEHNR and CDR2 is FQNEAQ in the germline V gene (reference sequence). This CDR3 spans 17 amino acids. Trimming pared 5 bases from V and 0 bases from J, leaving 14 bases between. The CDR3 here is CASSAPTGSSYNSPLHF. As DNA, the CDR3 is TGTGCCAGCAGCGCCCCCACAGGGAGCTCCTATAATTCACCCCTCCACTTT.

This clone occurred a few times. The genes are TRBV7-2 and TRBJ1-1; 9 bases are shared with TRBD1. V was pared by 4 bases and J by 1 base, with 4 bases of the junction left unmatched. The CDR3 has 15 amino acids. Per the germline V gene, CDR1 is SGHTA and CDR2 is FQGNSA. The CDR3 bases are TGTGCCAGCAGCTGGGGACAGGGTGGGAACACTGAAGCTTTCTTT. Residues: CASSWGQGGNTEAFF.

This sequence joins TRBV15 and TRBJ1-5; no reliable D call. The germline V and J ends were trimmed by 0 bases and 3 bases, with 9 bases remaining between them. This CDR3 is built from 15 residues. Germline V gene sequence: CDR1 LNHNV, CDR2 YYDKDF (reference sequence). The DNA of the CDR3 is TGTGCCACCAGCAGAGATCCGGGGAACAATCAGCCCCAGCATTTT. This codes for CATSRDPGNNQPQHF.

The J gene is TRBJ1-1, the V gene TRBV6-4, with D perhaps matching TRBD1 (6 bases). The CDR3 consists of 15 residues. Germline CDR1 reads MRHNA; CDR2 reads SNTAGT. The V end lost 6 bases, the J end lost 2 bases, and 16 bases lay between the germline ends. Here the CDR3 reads CASRVIGGTNTEAFF. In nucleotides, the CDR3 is TGTGCCAGCAGGGTGATTGGGGGCACAAACACTGAAGCTTTCTTT.

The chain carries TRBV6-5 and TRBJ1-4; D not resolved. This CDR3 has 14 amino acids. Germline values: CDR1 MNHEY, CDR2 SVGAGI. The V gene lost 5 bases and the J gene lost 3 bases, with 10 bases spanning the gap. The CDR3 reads CASSRRRANEKLFF. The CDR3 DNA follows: TGTGCCAGCAGTCGTCGGAGGGCTAATGAAAAACTGTTTTTT.

For the CDR3, the DNA is TGCGCCAGCAGCCAAGCCGCGACAGGGGCTTACGAGCAGTACTTC. This codes for CASSQAATGAYEQYF. The chain employs TRBV4-3 and TRBJ2-7, with TRBD1 matching 8 bases. Germline CDR1 and CDR2: LGHNA and YSLEER. With 1 base clipped from V and 4 bases from J, the junction kept 6 bases outside the gene matches. The CDR3 is made up of 15 amino acids.

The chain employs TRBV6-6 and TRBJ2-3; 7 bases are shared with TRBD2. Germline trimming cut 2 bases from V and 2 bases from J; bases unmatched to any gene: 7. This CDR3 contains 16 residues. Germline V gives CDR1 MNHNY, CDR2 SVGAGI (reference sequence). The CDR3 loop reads CASSYPLAALTDTQYF. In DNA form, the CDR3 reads TGTGCCAGCAGTTACCCGCTAGCGGCCCTCACAGATACGCAGTATTTT.

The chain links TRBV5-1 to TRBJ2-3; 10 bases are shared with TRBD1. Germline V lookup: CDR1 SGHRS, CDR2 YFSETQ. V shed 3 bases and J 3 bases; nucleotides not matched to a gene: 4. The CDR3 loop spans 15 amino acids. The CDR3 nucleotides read TGCGCCAGCAGCTCGACAGGGGGCATTACAGATACGCAGTATTTT. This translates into CASSSTGGITDTQYF. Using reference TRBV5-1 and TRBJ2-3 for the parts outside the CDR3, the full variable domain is KAGVTQTPRYLIKTRGQQVTLSCSPISGHRSVSWYQQTPGQGLQFLFEYFSETQRNKGNFPGRFSGRQFSNSRSEMNVSTLELGDSALYLCASSSTGGITDTQYFGPGTRLTVL.

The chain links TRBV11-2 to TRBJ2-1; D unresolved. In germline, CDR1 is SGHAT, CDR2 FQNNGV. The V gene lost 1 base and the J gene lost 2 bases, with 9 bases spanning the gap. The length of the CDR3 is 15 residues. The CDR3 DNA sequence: TGTGCCAGCAGCTTAGCTCAGAATCCCTACAATGAGCAGTTCTTC. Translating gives CASSLAQNPYNEQFF.

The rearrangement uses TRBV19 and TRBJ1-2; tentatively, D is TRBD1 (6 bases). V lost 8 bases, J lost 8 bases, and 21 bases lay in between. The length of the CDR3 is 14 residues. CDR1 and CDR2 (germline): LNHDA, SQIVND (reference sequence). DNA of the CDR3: TGTGCCAGTGGGGGCGGGGGCCGTACCACCGGCTACACCTTC. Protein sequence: CASGGGGRTTGYTF.

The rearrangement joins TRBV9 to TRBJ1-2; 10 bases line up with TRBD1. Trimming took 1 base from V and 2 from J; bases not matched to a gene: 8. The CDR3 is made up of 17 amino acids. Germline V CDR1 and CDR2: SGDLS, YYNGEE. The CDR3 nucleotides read TGTGCCAGCAGCGTAACCCCGGACAGGGGGGGGAACTATGGCTACACCTTC. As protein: CASSVTPDRGGNYGYTF.

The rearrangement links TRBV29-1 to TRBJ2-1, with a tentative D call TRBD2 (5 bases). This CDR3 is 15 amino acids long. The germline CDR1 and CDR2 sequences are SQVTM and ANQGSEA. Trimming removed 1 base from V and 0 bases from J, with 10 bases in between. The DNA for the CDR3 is TGCAGCGTTGAAGGGGTGGGGAGCTCCTACAATGAGCAGTTCTTC. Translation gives CSVEGVGSSYNEQFF.

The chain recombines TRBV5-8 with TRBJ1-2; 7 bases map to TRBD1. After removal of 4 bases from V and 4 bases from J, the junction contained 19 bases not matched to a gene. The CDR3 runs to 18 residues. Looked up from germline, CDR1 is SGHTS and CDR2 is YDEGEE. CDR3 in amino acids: CASSRDREIARAVYGYTF. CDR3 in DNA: TGTGCCAGCAGCAGAGACAGGGAGATAGCCCGTGCCGTCTATGGCTACACCTTC. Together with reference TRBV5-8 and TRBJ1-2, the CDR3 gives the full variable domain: EAGVTQSPTHLIKTRGQQATLRCSPISGHTSVYWYQQALGLGLQFLLWYDEGEERNRGNFPPRFSGRQFPNYSSELNVNALELEDSALYLCASSRDREIARAVYGYTFGSGTRLTVV.

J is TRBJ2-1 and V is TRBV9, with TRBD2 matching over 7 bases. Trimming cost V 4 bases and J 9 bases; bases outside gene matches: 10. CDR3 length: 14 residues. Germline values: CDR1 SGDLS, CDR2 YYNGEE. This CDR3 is CASSPTLALSEQFF. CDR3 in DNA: TGTGCCAGCAGCCCGACACTAGCGCTGAGTGAGCAGTTCTTC.

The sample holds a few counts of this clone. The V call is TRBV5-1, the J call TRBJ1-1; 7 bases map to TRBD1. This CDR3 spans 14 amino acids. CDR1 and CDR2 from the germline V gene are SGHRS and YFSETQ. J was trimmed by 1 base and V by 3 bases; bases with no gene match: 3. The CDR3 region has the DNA TGCGCCAGCAGCTCACAGGGGCCGAACACTGAAGCTTTCTTT. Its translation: CASSSQGPNTEAFF.

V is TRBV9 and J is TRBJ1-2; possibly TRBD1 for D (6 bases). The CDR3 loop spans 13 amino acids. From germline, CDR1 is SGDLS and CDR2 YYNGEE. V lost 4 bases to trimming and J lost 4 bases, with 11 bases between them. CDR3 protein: CASSQRGGYGYTF. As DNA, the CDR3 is TGTGCCAGCAGCCAAAGGGGGGGCTATGGCTACACCTTC.

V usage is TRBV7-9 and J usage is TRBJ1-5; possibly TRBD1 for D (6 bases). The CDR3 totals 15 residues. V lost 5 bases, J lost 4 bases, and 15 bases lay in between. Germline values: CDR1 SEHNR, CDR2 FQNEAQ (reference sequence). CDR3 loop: CASSVGGTTNQPQHF. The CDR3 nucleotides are TGTGCCAGCAGCGTGGGTGGGACAACGAATCAGCCCCAGCATTTT.

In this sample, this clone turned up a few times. This CDR3 reads CASSASTSYEQYF. The CDR3, as DNA: TGTGCCAGCAGCGCCTCGACTAGCTACGAGCAGTACTTC. This sequence joins TRBV9 and TRBJ2-7; D perhaps matches TRBD2 (6 bases). The ends were cut back, 3 bases at V and 3 bases at J, with 10 bases in the middle. The CDR3 contains 13 residues. Germline loops: CDR1 SGDLS, CDR2 YYNGEE.

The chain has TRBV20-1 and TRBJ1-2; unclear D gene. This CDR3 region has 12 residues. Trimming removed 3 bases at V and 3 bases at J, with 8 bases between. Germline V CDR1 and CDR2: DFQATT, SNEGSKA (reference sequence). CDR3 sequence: CSASRSYYGYTF. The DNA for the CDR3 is TGCAGTGCTAGTCGCAGTTACTATGGCTACACCTTC.

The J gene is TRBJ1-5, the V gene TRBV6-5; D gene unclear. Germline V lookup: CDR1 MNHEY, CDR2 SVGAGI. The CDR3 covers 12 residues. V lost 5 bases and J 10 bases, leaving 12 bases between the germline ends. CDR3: CASSLGAGPQHF. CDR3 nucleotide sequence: TGTGCCAGCAGTCTCGGAGCCGGTCCCCAGCATTTT.

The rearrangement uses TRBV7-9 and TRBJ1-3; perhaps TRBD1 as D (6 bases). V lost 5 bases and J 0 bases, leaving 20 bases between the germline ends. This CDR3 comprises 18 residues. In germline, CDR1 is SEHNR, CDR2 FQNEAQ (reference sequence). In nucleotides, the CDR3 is TGTGCCAGCAGCCCCAGATCCGGGACACTGAGCTCTGGAAACACCATATATTTT. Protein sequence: CASSPRSGTLSSGNTIYF.

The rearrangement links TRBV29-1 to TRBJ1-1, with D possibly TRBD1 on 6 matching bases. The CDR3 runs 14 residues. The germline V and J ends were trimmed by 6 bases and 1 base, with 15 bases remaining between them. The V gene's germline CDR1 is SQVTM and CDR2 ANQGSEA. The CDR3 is CSVSPRGANTEAFF. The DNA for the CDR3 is TGCAGCGTCTCCCCCAGGGGCGCGAACACTGAAGCTTTCTTT.

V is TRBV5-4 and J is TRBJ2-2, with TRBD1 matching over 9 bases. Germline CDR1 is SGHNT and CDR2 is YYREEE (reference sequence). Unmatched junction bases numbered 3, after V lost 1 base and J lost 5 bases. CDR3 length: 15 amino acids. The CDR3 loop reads CASSLRGQGTGELFF. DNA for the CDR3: TGTGCCAGCAGCTTGAGGGGACAGGGAACCGGGGAGCTGTTTTTT.

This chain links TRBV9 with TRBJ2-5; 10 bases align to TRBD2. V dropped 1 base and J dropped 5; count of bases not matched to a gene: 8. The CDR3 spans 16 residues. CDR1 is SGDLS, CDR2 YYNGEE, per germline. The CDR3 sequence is CASSVRASGRPETQYF. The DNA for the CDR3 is TGTGCCAGCAGCGTACGTGCTAGCGGGAGACCGGAGACCCAGTACTTC.

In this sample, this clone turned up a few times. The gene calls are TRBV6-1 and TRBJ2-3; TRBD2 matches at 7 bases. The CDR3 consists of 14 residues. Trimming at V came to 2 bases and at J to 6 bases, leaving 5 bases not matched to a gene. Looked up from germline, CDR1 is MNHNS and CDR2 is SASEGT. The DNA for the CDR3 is TGTGCCAGCAGTGAACGGCGGGAGTGGGATACGCAGTATTTT. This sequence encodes CASSERREWDTQYF.

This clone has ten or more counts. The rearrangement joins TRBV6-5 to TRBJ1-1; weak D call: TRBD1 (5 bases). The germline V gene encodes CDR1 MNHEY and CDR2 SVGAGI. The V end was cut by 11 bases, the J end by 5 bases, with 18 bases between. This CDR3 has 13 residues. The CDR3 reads CAGSRAPGTEAFF. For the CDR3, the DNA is TGTGCCGGCTCCAGGGCCCCAGGAACTGAAGCTTTCTTT.

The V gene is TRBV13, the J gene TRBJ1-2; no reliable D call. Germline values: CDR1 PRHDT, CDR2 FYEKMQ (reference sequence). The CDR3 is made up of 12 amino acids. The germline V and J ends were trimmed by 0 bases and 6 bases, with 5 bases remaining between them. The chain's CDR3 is CASSLGGDGYTF. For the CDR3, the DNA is TGTGCCAGCAGCTTAGGGGGCGATGGCTACACCTTC.